These 10 T cell receptor beta chains share one sample of origin, sequenced in a study of blood T cell repertoires in COVID-19. TCRdb's copy holds only in-frame clones and misses some; the assay was immunoSEQ multiplex PCR. The profile shows 250,000 to 300,000 clones, roughly 85% of them singletons. The sample consisted of peripheral blood. The receptors originated from a man between 60 and 70 years old who had recovered from COVID-19.

The chain employs TRBV15 and TRBJ2-7; D unresolved. Between the trimmed V and J ends, which lost 5 bases and 1 base, there was a span of 6 bases. This CDR3 is 12 amino acids long. CDR1 LNHNV and CDR2 YYDKDF come from the germline V gene (reference sequence). CDR3 DNA: TGTGCCACCAGCGCGCGGTCCTACGAGCAGTACTTC. Amino acids: CATSARSYEQYF.

The V gene is TRBV3-1 (or the pseudogene TRBV3-2), the J gene TRBJ1-5; D unresolved. The ends were cut back, 2 bases at V and 5 bases at J, with 19 bases in the middle. This CDR3 has 17 residues. Germline V gene lookup returns CDR1 LGHDT and CDR2 YNNKEL (reference sequence). CDR3 sequence (DNA): TGTGCCAGCAGCCAATTCCCACCGAGGGCGGGAGATCAGCCCCAGCATTTT. This translates into CASSQFPPRAGDQPQHF.

The chain carries TRBV9 and TRBJ1-1; no clear D gene. The CDR3 length is 14 residues. V lost 2 bases and J 4 bases, leaving 12 bases between the germline ends. Germline V gene data show CDR1 as SGDLS and CDR2 as YYNGEE. The CDR3 DNA reads TGTGCCAGCAGCGTCCTTATGGAGAGCACTGAAGCTTTCTTT. Translation: CASSVLMESTEAFF.

CDR3 in DNA: TGTGCCAGCAGCTTAGATGTGGGATCGGGGGAGCAGTACTTC. It is translated as CASSLDVGSGEQYF. The chain uses TRBV11-2 and TRBJ2-7; possible D gene TRBD2, 5 bases. CDR3 size: 14 residues. Trimming removed 0 bases at V and 7 bases at J, with 13 bases between. Germline-derived CDR1 and CDR2 are SGHAT and FQNNGV.

This clone was seen a few times. The chain combines TRBV11-2 with TRBJ2-7; a possible D gene is TRBD2 (5 bases). The CDR3 consists of 13 residues. V was pared by 1 base and J by 6 bases, with 10 bases between. The germline V gene has CDR1 SGHAT and CDR2 FQNNGV. The CDR3 reads CASSLGGASEQYF. CDR3 coding DNA: TGTGCCAGCAGCTTAGGGGGAGCCTCCGAGCAGTACTTC.

This clone was observed a handful of times. The rearrangement uses TRBV5-1 and TRBJ2-1; D unclear. Germline-derived CDR1 and CDR2 are SGHRS and YFSETQ. The V end was cut by 4 bases, the J end by 3 bases, with 5 bases between. This CDR3 has 12 amino acids. The CDR3 reads CASSLNYNEQFF. The CDR3, as DNA: TGCGCCAGCAGCCTAAACTACAATGAGCAGTTCTTC.

The J gene is TRBJ1-5, the V gene TRBV27, with unresolved D. With 8 bases removed from V and 4 bases from J, the gap between germline ends came to 6 bases. Per germline, CDR1 MNHEY and CDR2 SMNVEV (reference sequence). This CDR3 comprises 11 residues. The CDR3 sequence: CASGLNQPQHF. The DNA for the CDR3 is TGTGCCAGCGGGCTTAATCAGCCCCAGCATTTT.

The rearrangement joins TRBV5-1 to TRBJ2-2; D gene uncertain. CDR1 and CDR2 from the germline V gene are SGHRS and YFSETQ. This CDR3 has 15 amino acids. The ends were cut back, 0 bases at V and 1 base at J, with 7 bases in the middle. CDR3 nucleotide sequence: TGCGCCAGCAGCTTGGAGAGTGTGAACACCGGGGAGCTGTTTTTT. Its protein product is CASSLESVNTGELFF.

This chain links TRBV5-1 with TRBJ2-1, with 7 positions matching TRBD1. Germline lookup yields CDR1 SGHRS and CDR2 YFSETQ. The CDR3 spans 11 residues. The ends lost 0 bases at V and 15 bases at J; junction bases unmatched: 3. The CDR3, as DNA: TGCGCCAGCAGCTTGGGACAGGGCATGTTCTTC. Translating gives CASSLGQGMFF.

As concerns this clone: Germline and junction disagree at one end, which may indicate a read error. The gene calls are TRBV7-8 and TRBJ2-1, with TRBD2 matching over 11 bases. Germline CDR1 reads SGHVS; CDR2 reads FQNEAQ. CDR3 length equals 14 residues. The CDR3 DNA reads TGTGCCAGCAGCATAGCGGGGGGGCAGGCTGAGCAGTTCTTC. Encoded protein: CASSIAGGQAEQFF.